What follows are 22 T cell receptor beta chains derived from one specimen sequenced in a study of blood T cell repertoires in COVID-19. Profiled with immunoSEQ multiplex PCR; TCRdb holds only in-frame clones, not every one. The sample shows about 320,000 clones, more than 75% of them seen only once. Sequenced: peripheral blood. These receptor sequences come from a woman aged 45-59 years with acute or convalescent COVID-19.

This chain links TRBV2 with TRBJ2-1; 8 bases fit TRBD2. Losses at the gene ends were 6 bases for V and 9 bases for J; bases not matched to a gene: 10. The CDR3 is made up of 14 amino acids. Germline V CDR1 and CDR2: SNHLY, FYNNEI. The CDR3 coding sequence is TGTGCCAGCAGCGGGACTAGTGGGGCCAGTGAGCAGTTCTTC. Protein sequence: CASSGTSGASEQFF. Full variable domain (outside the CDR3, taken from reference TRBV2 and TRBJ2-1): EPEVTQTPSHQVTQMGQEVILRCVPISNHLYFYWYRQILGQKVEFLVSFYNNEISEKSEIFDDQFSVERPDGSNFTLKIRSTKLEDSAMYFCASSGTSGASEQFFGPGTRLTVL.

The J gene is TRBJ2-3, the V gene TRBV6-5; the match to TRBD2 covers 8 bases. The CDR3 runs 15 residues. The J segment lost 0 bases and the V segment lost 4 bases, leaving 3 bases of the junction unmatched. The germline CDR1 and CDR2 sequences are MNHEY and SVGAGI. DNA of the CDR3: TGTGCCAGCAGTTTTAGCGGGGTTAGCACAGATACGCAGTATTTT. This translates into CASSFSGVSTDTQYF.

In DNA, the CDR3 is TGTGCCAGCAGGGAGGGGAGTGAGACCCAGTACTTC. Translated: CASREGSETQYF. This chain joins TRBV2 and TRBJ2-5; D is perhaps TRBD2 (6 bases). Germline CDR1 and CDR2: SNHLY and FYNNEI. The CDR3 has 12 amino acids. Between the trimmed V and J ends, which lost 6 bases and 5 bases, there was a span of 10 bases.

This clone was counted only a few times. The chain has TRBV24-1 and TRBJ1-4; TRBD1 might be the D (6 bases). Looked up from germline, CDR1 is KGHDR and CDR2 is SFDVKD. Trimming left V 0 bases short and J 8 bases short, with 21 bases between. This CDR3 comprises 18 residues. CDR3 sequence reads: CATSDLSAGAGQGEKLFF. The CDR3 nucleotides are TGTGCCACCAGTGATTTGTCCGCGGGGGCGGGTCAAGGAGAAAAACTGTTTTTT.

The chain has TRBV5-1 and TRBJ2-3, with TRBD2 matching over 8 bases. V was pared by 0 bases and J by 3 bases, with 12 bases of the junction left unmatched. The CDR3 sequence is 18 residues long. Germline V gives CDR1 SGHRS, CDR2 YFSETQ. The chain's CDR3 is CASSLAGVTSGQTDTQYF. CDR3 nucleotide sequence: TGCGCCAGCAGCTTGGCCGGGGTAACTAGCGGACAGACAGATACGCAGTATTTT.

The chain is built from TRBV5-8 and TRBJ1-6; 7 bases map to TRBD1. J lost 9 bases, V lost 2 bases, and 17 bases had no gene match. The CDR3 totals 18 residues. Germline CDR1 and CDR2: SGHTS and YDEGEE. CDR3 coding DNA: TGTGCCAGCAGCTTTTCATTTTGGAACCGACAGGGCCGTTCACCCCTCCACTTT. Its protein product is CASSFSFWNRQGRSPLHF.

Here the CDR3 DNA reads TGTGCCACCAGGGACAGCTTTAACACTGAAGCTTTCTTT. It codes for CATRDSFNTEAFF. The V and J genes are TRBV24-1 and TRBJ1-1, with TRBD1 as a possible D gene (6 bases). The germline V gene has CDR1 KGHDR and CDR2 SFDVKD. V shed 7 bases and J shed 2 bases, with 10 bases lying between them. The CDR3 is 13 amino acids.

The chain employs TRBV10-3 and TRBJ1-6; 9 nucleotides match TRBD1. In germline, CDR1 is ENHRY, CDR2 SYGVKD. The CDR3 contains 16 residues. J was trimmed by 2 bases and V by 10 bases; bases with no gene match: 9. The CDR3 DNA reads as TGTGCCACGACCGGGAGGACAGGGGCCTATAATTCACCCCTCCACTTT. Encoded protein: CATTGRTGAYNSPLHF.

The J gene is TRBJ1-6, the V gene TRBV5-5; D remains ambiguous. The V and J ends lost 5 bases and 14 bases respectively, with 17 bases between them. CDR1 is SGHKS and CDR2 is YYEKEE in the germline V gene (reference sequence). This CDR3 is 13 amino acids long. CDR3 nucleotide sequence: TGTGCCAGCAGTCTTCCGGGAGCCGCGTCCCTCCACTTT. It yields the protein CASSLPGAASLHF.

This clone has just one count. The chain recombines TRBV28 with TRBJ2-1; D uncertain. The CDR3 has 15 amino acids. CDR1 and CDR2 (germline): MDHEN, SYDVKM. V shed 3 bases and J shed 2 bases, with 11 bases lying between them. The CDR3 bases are TGTGCCAGCAGTTTTGGGCAGGTCCCCTACAATGAGCAGTTCTTC. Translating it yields CASSFGQVPYNEQFF.

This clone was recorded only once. The CDR3: CASSEEGQGKGYTF. The CDR3 coding sequence is TGTGCCAGCAGTGAAGAGGGACAGGGGAAGGGCTACACCTTC. The chain carries TRBV2 and TRBJ1-2; 10 bases align to TRBD1. CDR1 and CDR2 (germline): SNHLY, FYNNEI. There are 14 residues in the CDR3. V was clipped by 1 base and J by 8 bases; unmatched bases: 4.

The CDR3 loop reads CASSQGFGYTF. In nucleotides, the CDR3 is TGTGCCAGCTCACAGGGTTTTGGCTACACCTTC. The V gene is TRBV28, the J gene TRBJ1-2; possible D gene TRBD1, 6 bases. The ends were cut back, 8 bases at V and 7 bases at J, with 11 bases in the middle. There are 11 residues in the CDR3. The germline CDR1 and CDR2 sequences are MDHEN and SYDVKM.

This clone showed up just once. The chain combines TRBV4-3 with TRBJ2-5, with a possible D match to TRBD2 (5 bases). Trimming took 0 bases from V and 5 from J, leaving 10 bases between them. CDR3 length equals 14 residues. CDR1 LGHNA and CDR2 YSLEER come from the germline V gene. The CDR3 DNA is TGCGCCAGCAGCCAAGAGGTCGGCGGGGAGACCCAGTACTTC. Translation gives CASSQEVGGETQYF.

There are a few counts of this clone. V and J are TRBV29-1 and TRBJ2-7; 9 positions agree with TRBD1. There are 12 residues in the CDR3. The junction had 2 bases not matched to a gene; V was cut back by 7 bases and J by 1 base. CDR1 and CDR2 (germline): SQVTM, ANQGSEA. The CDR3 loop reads CSAGTGSYEQYF. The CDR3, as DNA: TGCAGCGCTGGGACAGGGTCCTACGAGCAGTACTTC.

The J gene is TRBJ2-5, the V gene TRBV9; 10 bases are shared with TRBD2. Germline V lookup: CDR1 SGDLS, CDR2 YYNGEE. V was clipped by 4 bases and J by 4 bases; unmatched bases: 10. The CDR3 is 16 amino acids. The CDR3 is CASSPAGLAGVETQYF. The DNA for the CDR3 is TGTGCCAGCAGCCCCGCCGGGCTAGCGGGAGTAGAGACCCAGTACTTC.

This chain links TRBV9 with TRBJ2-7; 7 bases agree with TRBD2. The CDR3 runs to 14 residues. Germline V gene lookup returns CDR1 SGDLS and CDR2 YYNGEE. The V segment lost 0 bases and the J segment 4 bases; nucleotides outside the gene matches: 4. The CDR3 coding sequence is TGTGCCAGCAGCGTAGCACGGGGAGGGTACGAGCAGTACTTC. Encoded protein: CASSVARGGYEQYF. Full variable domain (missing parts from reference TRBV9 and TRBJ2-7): DSGVTQTPKHLITATGQRVTLRCSPRSGDLSVYWYQQSLDQGLQFLIQYYNGEERAKGNILERFSAQQFPDLHSELNLSSLELGDSALYFCASSVARGGYEQYFGPGTRLTVT.

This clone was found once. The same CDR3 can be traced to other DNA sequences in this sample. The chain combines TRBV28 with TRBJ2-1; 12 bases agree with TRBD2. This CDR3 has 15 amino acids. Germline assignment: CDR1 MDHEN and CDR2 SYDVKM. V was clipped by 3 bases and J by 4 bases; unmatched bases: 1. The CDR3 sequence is CASSFGLAGYNEQFF. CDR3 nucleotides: TGTGCCAGCAGTTTTGGACTAGCGGGGTACAATGAGCAGTTCTTC.

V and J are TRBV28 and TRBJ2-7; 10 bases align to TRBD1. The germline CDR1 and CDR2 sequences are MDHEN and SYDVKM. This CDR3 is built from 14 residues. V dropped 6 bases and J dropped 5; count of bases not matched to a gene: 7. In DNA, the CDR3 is TGTGCCAGCAGCCGCTCGACAGGGGGCGACGAGCAGTACTTC. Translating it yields CASSRSTGGDEQYF.

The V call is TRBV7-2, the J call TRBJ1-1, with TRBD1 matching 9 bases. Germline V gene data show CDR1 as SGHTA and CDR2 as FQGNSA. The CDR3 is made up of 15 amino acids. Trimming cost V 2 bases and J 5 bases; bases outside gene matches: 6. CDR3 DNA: TGTGCCAGCAGCTTACTACAGGGGGCGGATACTGAAGCTTTCTTT. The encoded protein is CASSLLQGADTEAFF.

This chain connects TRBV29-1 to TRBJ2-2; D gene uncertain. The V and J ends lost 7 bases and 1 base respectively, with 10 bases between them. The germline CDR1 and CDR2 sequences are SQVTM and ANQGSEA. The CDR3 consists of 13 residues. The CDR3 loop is CSARGQNTGELFF. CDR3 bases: TGCAGCGCGCGTGGGCAGAACACCGGGGAGCTGTTTTTT.

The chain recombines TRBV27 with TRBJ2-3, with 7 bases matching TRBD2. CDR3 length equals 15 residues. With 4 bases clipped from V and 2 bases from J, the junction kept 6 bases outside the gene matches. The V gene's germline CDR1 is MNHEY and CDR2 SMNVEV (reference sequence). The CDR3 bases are TGTGCCAGCAGTTCCCAGCGGGATAACACAGATACGCAGTATTTT. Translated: CASSSQRDNTDTQYF.

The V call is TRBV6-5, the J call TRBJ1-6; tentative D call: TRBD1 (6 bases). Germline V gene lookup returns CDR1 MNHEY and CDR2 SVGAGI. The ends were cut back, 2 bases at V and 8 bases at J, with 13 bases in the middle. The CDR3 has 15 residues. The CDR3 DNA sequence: TGTGCCAGCAGTTACAGAAGACAGGCTCATTCACCCCTCCACTTT. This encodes CASSYRRQAHSPLHF.